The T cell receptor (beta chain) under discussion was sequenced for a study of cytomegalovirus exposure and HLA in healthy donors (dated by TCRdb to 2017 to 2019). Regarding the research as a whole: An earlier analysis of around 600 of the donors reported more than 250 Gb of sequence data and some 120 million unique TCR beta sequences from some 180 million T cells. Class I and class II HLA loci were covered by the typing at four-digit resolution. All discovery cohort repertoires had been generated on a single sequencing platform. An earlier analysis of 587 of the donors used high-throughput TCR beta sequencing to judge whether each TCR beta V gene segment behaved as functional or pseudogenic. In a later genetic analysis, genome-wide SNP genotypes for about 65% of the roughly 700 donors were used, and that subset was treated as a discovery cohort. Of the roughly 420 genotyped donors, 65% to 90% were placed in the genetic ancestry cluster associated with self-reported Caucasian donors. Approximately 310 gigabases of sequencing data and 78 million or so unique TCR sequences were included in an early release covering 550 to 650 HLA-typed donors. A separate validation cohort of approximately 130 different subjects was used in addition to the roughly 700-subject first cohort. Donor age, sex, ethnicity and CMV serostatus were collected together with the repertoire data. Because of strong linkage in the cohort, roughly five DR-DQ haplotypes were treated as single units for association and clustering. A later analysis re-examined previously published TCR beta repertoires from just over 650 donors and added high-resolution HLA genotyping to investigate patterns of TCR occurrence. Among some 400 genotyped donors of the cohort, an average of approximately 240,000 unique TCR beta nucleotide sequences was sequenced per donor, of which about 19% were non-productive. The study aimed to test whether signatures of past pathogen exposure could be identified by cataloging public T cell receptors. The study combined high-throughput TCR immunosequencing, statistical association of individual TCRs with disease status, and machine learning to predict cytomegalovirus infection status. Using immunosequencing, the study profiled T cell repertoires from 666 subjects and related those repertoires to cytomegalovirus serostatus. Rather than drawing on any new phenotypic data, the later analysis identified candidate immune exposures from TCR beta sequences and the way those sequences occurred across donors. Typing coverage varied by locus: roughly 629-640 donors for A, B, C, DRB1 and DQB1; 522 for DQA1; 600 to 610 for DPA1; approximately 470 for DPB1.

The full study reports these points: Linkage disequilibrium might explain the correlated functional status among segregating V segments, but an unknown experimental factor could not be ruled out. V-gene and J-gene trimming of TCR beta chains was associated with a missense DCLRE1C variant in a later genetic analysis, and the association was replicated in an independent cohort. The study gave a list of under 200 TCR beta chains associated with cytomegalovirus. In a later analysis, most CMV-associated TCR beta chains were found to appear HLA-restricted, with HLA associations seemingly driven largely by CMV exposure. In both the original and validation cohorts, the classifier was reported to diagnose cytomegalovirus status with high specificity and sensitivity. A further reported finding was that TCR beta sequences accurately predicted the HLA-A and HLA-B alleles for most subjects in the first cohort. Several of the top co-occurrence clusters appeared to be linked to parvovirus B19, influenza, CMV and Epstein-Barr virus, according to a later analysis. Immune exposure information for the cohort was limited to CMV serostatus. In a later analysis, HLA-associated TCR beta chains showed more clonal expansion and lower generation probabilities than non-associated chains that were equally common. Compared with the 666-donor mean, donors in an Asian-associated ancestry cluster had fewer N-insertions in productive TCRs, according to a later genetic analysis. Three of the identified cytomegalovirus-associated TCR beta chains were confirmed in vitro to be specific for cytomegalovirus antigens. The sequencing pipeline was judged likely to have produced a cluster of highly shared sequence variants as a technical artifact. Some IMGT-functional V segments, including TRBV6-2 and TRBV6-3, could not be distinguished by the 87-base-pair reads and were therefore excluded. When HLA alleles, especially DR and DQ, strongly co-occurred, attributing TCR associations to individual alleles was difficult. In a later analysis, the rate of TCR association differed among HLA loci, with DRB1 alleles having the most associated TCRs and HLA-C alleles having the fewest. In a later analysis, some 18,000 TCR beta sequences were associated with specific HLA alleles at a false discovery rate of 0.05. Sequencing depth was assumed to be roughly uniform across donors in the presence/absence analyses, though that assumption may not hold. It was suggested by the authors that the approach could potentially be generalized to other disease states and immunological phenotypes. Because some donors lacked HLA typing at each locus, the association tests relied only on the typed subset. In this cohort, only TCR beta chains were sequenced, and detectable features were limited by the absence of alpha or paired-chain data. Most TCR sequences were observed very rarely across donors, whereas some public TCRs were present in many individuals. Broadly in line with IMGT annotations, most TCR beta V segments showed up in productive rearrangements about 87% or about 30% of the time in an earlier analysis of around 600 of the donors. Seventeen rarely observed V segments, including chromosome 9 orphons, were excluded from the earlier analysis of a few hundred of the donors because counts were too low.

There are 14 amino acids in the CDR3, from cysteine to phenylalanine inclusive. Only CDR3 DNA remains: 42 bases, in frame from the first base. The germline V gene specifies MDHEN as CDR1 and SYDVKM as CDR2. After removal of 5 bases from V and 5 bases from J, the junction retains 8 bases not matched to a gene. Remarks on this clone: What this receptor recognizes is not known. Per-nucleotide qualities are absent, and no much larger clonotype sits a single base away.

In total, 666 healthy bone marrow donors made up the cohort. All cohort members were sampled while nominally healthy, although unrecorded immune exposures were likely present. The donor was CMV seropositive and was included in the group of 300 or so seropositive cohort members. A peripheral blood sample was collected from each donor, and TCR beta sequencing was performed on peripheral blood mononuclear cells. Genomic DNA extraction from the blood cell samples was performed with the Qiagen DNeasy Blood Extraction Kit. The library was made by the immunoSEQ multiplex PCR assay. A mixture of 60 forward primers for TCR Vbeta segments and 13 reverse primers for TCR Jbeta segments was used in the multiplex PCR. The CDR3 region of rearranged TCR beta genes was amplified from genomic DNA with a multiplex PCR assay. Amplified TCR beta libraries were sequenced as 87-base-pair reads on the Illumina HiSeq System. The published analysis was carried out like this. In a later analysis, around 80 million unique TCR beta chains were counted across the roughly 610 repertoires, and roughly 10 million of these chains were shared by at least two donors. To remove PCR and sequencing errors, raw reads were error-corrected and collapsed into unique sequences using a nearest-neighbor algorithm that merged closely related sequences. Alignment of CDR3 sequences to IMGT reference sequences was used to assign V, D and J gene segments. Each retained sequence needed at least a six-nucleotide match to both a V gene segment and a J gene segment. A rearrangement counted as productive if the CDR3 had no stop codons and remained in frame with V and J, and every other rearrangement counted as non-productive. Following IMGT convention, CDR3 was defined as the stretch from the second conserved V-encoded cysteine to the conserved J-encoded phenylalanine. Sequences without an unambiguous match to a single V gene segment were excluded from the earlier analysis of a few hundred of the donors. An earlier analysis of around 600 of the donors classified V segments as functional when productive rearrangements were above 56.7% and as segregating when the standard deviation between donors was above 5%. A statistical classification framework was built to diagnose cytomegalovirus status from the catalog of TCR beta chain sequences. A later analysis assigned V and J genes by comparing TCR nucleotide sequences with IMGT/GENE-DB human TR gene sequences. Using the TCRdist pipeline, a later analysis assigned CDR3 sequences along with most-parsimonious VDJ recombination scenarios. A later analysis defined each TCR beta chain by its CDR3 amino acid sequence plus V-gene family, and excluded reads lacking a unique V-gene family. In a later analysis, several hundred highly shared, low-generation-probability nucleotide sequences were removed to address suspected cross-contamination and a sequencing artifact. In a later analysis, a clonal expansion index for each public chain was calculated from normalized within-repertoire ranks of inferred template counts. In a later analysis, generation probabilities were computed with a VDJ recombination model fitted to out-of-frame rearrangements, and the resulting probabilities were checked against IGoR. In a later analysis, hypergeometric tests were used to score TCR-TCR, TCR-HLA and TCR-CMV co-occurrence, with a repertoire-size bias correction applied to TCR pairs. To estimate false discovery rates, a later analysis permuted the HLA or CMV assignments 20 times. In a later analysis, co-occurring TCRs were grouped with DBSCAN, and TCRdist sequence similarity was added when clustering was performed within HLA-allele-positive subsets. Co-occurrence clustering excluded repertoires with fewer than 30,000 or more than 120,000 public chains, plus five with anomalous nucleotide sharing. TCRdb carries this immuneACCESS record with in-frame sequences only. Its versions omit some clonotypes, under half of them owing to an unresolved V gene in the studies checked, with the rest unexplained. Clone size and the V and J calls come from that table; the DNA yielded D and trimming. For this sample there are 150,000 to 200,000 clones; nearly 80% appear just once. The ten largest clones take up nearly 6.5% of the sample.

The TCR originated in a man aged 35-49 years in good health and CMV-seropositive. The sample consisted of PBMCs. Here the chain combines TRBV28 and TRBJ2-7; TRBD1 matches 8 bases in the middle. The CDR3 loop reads CASSAPGTGHEQYF. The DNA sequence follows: TGTGCCAGCAGTGCCCCCGGGACAGGACACGAGCAGTACTTC.